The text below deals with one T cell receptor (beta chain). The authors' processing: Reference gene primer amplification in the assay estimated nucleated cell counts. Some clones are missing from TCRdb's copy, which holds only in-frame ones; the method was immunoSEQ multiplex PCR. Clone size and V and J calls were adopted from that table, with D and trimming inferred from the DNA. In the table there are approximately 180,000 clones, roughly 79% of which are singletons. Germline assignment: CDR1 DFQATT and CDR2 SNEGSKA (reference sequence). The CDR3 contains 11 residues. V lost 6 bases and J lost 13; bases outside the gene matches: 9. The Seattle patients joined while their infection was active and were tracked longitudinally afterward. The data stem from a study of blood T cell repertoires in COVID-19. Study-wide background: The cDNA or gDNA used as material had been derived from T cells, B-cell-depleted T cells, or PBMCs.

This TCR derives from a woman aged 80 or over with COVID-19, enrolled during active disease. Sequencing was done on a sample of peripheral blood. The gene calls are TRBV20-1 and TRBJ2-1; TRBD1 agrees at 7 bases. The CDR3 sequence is CSAPLQGIQFF. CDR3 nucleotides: TGCAGTGCGCCGTTACAGGGGATCCAGTTCTTC.